These 5 T cell receptor beta chains originate from one sample sequenced in a study of beta chain features in type 1 diabetes. Expressed TCRB transcripts got sequenced, as all isolated RNA was reverse transcribed. Here immunoSEQ multiplex PCR was the method, and the copy in TCRdb shows in-frame clones only, minus some. Of 400,000 to 550,000 clones listed, about an eighth were seen once; the top ten hold approximately 0.045%. Material for sequencing was naive CD4+ T cells from blood. Source of these receptors: a woman aged 18-29 years in good health.

The chain joins TRBV18 to TRBJ1-5; no clear D. Germline V gene sequence: CDR1 KGHSH, CDR2 LQKENI. With 2 bases removed from V and 0 bases from J, the gap between germline ends came to 5 bases. The CDR3 contains 14 residues. CDR3 residues: CASSPSGSNQPQHF. The CDR3, as DNA: TGTGCCAGCTCACCATCGGGTAGCAATCAGCCCCAGCATTTT.

Worth noting for this clone: In the same sample, other DNA sequences code for this CDR3. The V call is TRBV30, the J call TRBJ1-5; D is perhaps TRBD1 (6 bases). Deletions cut 0 bases from V and 2 bases from J, with 8 bases between. The CDR3 length is 14 residues. The germline gives CDR1 GTSNPN, CDR2 SVGIG (reference sequence). The CDR3: CAWSVQGGNQPQHF. The CDR3, as DNA: TGTGCCTGGAGTGTACAGGGTGGCAATCAGCCCCAGCATTTT.

In the case of this clone: Other DNA sequences of this sample code for an identical CDR3. This chain links TRBV4-2 with TRBJ2-5; D gene ambiguous. The CDR3 loop spans 14 amino acids. Germline CDR1 LGHNA, CDR2 YNFKEQ. Trimming removed 1 base at V and 5 bases at J, with 11 bases between. DNA of the CDR3: TGTGCCAGCAGCCAAGGACAAGCTGGGGAGACCCAGTACTTC. Translation: CASSQGQAGETQYF.

A note on this clone: The sample holds other DNA sequences that translate to the same CDR3. The chain joins TRBV27 to TRBJ1-6, with D possibly matching TRBD1 (5 bases). Trimming shortened V by 4 bases and J by 6 bases, and 10 bases separated the two germline ends. The CDR3 runs to 14 residues. Germline CDR1 reads MNHEY; CDR2 reads SMNVEV (reference sequence). CDR3 sequence reads: CASSYRDGNSPLHF. The CDR3, as DNA: TGTGCCAGCAGTTACCGGGACGGTAATTCACCCCTCCACTTT.

The chain joins TRBV7-9 to TRBJ2-1; the match to TRBD1 covers 7 bases. Germline V gene lookup returns CDR1 SEHNR and CDR2 FQNEAQ (reference sequence). Trimming took 0 bases from V and 11 from J; bases not matched to a gene: 4. This CDR3 is built from 13 residues. In DNA, the CDR3 is TGTGCCAGCAGCTTAGCTCCGGACAGGCAGCAGTTCTTC. It yields the protein CASSLAPDRQQFF. Looking up the rest from reference TRBV7-9 and TRBJ2-1 gives the full variable domain: DTGVSQNPRHKITKRGQNVTFRCDPISEHNRLYWYRQTLGQGPEFLTYFQNEAQLEKSRLLSDRFSAERPKGSFSTLEIQRTEQGDSAMYLCASSLAPDRQQFFGPGTRLTVL.